Listed here are 3 T cell receptor beta chains from one sample, sequenced in a study of OX40 agonist ivuxolimab in advanced cancers. Sequencing used immunoSEQ multiplex PCR; TCRdb keeps in-frame clones, though not all of them. Of roughly 15,000 clones listed, approximately 78% were seen once; the top ten hold 2% to 2.5%. The source material was CD4+ or CD8+ T cells sorted from blood, sampled in a trial of the OX40 agonist ivuxolimab. Receptor source: an adult with an advanced solid tumor such as melanoma, head and neck, liver or kidney cancer.

This clone appeared a few times. The chain is built from TRBV30 and TRBJ2-3; 8 positions match TRBD2. Per germline, CDR1 GTSNPN and CDR2 SVGIG (reference sequence). With 0 bases clipped from V and 5 bases from J, the junction kept 16 bases outside the gene matches. The CDR3 spans 18 residues. Here the CDR3 DNA reads TGTGCCTGGAGTGTACACTCTGGCGGAAGCGGGAGTAAAGATACGCAGTATTTT. Residues: CAWSVHSGGSGSKDTQYF. Full variable domain (missing parts from reference TRBV30 and TRBJ2-3): SQTIHQWPATLVQPVGSPLSLECTVEGTSNPNLYWYRQAAGRGLQLLFYSVGIGQISSEVPQNLSASRPQDRQFILSSKKLLLSDSGFYLCAWSVHSGGSGSKDTQYFGPGTRLTVL.

CDR3 DNA: TGTGCCACCAGCAGAGTTAGAGATCCCATAGGAGAGCAGTACTTC. This gives the protein CATSRVRDPIGEQYF. The chain carries TRBV15 and TRBJ2-5; no clear D. V lost 1 base to trimming and J lost 11 bases, with 20 bases between them. The CDR3 is 15 amino acids. Looked up from germline, CDR1 is LNHNV and CDR2 is YYDKDF (reference sequence).

The gene calls are TRBV28 and TRBJ2-5; TRBD2 matches at 16 bases. Judging by the DNA end, TRBJ2-7 fits better; the J call may be wrong. Germline V gene sequence: CDR1 MDHEN, CDR2 SYDVKM. This CDR3 comprises 16 residues. The CDR3 DNA reads TGTGCCAGCAGTCTCGGGACTAGCGGGAGGGCCTACGAGCAGTACTTC. Translating gives CASSLGTSGRAYEQYF.